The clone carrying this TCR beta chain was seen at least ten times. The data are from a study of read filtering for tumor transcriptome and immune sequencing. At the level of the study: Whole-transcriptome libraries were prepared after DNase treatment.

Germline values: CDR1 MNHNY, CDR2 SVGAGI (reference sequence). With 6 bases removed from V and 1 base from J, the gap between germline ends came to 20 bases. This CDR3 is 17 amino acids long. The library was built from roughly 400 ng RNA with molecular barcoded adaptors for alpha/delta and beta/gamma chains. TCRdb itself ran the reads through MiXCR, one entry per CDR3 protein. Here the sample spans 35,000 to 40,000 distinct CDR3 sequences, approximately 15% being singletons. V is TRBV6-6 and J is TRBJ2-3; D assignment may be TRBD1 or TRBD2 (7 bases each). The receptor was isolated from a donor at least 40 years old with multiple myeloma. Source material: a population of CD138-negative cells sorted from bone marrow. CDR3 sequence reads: CASSPRGGQVGTDTQYF. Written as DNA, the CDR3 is TGTGCCAGCAGCCCCAGGGGGGGGCAGGTGGGCACAGATACGCAGTATTTT.